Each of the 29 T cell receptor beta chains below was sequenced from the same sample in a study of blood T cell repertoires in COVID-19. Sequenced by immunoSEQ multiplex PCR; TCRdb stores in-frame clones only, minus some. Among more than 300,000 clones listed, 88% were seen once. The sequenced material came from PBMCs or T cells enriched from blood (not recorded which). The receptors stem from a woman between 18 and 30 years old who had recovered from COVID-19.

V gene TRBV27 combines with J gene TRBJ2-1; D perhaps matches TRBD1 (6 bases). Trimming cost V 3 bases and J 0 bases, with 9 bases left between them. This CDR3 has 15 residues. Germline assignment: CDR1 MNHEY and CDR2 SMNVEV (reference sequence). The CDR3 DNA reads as TGTGCCAGCAGTTTGCAGGGGAGCTCCTACAATGAGCAGTTCTTC. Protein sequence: CASSLQGSSYNEQFF.

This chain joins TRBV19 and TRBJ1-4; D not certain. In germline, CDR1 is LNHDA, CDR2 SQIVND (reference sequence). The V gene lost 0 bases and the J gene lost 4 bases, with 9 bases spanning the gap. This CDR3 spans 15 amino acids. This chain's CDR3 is CASSIEPGSNEKLFF. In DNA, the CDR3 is TGTGCCAGTAGTATAGAACCCGGGAGTAATGAAAAACTGTTTTTT.

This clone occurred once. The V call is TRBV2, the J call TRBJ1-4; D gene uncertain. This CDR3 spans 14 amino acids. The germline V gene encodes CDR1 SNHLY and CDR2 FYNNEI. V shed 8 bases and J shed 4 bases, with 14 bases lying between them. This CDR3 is CASAVVRSNEKLFF. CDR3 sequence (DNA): TGTGCCAGCGCTGTGGTACGGAGTAATGAAAAACTGTTTTTT.

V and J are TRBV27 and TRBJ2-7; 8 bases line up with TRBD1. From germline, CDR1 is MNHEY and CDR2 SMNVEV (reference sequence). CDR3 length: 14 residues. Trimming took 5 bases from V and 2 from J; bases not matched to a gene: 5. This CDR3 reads CASSPGQATYEQYF. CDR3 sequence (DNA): TGTGCCAGCAGTCCGGGACAGGCGACCTACGAGCAGTACTTC.

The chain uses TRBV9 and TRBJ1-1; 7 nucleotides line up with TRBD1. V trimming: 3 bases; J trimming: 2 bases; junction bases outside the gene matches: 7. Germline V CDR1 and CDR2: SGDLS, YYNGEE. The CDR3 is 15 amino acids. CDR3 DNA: TGTGCCAGCAGCGCTATGGGACAGCCTAACACTGAAGCTTTCTTT. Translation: CASSAMGQPNTEAFF.

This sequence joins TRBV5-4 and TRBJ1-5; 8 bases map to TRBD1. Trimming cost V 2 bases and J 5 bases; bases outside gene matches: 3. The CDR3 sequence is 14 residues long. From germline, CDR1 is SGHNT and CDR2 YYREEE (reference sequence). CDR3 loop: CASSFQGADQPQHF. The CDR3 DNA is TGTGCCAGCAGCTTTCAGGGGGCCGATCAGCCCCAGCATTTT.

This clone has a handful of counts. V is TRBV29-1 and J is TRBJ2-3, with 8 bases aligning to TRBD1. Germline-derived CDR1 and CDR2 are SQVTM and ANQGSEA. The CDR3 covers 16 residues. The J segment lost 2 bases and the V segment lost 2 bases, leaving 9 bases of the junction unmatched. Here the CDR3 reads CSVERATGDITDTQYF. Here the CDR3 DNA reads TGCAGCGTTGAACGGGCGACAGGGGACATCACAGATACGCAGTATTTT.

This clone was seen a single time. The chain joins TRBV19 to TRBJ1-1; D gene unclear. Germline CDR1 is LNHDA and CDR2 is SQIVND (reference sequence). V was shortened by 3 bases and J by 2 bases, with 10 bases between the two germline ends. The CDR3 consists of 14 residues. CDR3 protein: CASSILPVNTEAFF. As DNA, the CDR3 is TGTGCCAGTAGTATTTTGCCAGTCAACACTGAAGCTTTCTTT.

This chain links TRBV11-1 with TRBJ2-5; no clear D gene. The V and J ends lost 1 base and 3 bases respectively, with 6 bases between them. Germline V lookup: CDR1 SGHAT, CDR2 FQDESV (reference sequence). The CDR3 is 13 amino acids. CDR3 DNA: TGTGCCAGCAGCTTAGGCGAGAAAGAGACCCAGTACTTC. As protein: CASSLGEKETQYF. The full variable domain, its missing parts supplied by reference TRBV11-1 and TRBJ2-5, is EAEVAQSPRYKITEKSQAVAFWCDPISGHATLYWYRQILGQGPELLVQFQDESVVDDSQLPKDRFSAERLKGVDSTLKIQPAELGDSAMYLCASSLGEKETQYFGPGTRLLVL.

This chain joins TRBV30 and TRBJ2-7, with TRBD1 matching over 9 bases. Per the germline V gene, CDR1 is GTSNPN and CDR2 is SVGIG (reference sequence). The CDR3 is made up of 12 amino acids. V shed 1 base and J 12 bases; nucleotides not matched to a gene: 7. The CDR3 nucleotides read TGTGCCTGGAGTGGACAGGGGGAAGTGTGGTACTTC. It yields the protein CAWSGQGEVWYF.

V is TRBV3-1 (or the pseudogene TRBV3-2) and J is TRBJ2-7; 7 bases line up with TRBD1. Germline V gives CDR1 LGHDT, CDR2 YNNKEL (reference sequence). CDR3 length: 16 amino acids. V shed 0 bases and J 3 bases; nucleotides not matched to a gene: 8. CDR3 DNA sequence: TGTGCCAGCAGCCAAGATCCCGGGACAGCCCGCTACGAGCAGTACTTC. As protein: CASSQDPGTARYEQYF.

CDR3 region: CASSPRGQVSNQPQHF. CDR3 DNA sequence: TGTGCCAGCTCACCGAGGGGACAGGTTAGCAATCAGCCCCAGCATTTT. The chain links TRBV18 to TRBJ1-5; TRBD1 matches 8 bases. The length of the CDR3 is 16 residues. Germline V CDR1 and CDR2: KGHSH, LQKENI. J lost 0 bases, V lost 3 bases, and 4 bases had no gene match. The whole variable domain, filled in from reference TRBV18 and TRBJ1-5, reads NAGVMQNPRHLVRRRGQEARLRCSPMKGHSHVYWYRQLPEEGLKFMVYLQKENIIDESGMPKERFSAEFPKEGPSILRIQQVVRGDSAAYFCASSPRGQVSNQPQHFGDGTRLSIL.

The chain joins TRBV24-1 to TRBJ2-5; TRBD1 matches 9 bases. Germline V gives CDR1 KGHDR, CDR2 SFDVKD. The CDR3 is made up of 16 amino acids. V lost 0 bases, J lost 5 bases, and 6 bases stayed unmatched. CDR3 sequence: CATSDLGTGLAETQYF. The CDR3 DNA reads TGTGCCACCAGTGATTTGGGGACAGGGTTGGCGGAGACCCAGTACTTC.

The CDR3 loop reads CASSAPFIDRGGLGYTF. The DNA of the CDR3 is TGTGCCAGCTCAGCCCCCTTCATTGACAGGGGAGGTCTTGGCTACACCTTC. This sequence joins TRBV18 and TRBJ1-2, with 8 positions matching TRBD1. J gave up 7 bases and V 5 bases, and 18 bases lay outside the gene matches. Germline V gene data show CDR1 as KGHSH and CDR2 as LQKENI. The CDR3 loop spans 17 amino acids.

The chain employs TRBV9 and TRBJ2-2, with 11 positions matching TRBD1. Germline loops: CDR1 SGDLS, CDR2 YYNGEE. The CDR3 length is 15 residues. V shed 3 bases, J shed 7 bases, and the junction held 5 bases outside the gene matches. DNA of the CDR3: TGTGCCAGCAGCGAAGGACAGGGGGCGGTCGGGGAGCTGTTTTTT. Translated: CASSEGQGAVGELFF.

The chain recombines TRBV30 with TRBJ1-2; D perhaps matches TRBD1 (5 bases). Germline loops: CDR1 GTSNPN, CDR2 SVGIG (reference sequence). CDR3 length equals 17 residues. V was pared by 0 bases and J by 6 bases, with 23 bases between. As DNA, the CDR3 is TGTGCCTGGAGTGTAGGGGTGGGCAGGCGCGAACCCCATGGCTACACCTTC. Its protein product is CAWSVGVGRREPHGYTF.

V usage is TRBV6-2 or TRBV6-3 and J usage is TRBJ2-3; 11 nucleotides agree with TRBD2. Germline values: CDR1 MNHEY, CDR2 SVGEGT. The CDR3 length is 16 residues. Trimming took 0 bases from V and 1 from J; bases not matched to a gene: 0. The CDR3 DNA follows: TGTGCCAGCAGTTACTCGACTAGCGGGGGCACAGATACGCAGTATTTT. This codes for CASSYSTSGGTDTQYF.

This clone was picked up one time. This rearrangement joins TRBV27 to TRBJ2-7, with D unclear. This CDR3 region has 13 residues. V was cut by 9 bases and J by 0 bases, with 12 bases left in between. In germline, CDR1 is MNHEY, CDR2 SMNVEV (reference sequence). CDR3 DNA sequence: TGTGCCAGTCATAAATCTAGCTCCTACGAGCAGTACTTC. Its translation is CASHKSSSYEQYF.

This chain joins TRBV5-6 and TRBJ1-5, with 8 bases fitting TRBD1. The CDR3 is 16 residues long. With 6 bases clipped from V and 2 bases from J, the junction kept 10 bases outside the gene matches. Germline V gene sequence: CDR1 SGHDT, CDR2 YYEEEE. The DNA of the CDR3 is TGTGCCAGCACCCAACTGACAGGGGCAGGCAATCAGCCCCAGCATTTT. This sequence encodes CASTQLTGAGNQPQHF. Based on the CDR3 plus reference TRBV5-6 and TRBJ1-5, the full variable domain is DAGVTQSPTHLIKTRGQQVTLRCSPKSGHDTVSWYQQALGQGPQFIFQYYEEEERQRGNFPDRFSGHQFPNYSSELNVNALLLGDSALYLCASTQLTGAGNQPQHFGDGTRLSIL.

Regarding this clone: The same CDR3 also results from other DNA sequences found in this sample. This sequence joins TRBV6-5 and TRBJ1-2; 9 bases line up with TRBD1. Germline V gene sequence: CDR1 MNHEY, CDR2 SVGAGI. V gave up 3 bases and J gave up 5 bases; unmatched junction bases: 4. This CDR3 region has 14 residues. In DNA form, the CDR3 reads TGTGCCAGCAGTTATGGGACAGGGCTTTATGGCTACACCTTC. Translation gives CASSYGTGLYGYTF.

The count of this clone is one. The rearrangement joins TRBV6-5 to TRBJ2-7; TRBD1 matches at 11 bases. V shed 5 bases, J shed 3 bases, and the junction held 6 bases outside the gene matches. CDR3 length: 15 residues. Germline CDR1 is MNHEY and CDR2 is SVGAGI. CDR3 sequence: CASSQTGQGDYEQYF. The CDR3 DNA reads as TGTGCCAGCAGTCAAACGGGACAGGGGGACTACGAGCAGTACTTC.

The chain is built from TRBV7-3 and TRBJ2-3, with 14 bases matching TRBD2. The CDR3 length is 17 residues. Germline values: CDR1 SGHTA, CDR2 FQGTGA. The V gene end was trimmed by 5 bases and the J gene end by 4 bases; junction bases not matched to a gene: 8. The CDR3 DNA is TGTGCCAGCAGCGTGACCGGGACTAGCGGGGGTCCAGATACGCAGTATTTT. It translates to CASSVTGTSGGPDTQYF.

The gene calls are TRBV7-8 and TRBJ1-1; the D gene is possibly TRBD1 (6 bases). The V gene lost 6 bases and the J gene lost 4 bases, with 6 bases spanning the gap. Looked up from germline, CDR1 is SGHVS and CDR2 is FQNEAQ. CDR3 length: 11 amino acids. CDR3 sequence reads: CASRGGTEAFF. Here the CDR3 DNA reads TGTGCCAGCAGAGGGGGCACTGAAGCTTTCTTT.

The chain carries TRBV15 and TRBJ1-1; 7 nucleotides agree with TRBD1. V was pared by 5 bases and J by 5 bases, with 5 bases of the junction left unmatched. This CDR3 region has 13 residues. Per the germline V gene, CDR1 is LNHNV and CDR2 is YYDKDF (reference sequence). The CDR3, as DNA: TGTGCCACCAGCTCAGGGGGAAATACTGAAGCTTTCTTT. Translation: CATSSGGNTEAFF.

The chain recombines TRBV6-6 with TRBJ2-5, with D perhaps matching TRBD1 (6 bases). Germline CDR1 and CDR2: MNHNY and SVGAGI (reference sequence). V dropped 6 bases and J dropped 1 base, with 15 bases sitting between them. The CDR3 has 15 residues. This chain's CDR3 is CASSTGTPFQETQYF. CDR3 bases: TGTGCCAGCAGCACCGGGACACCCTTCCAAGAGACCCAGTACTTC.

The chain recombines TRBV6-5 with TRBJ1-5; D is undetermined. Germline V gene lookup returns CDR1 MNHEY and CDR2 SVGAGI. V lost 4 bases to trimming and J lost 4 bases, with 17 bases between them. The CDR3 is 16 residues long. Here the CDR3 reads CASSSTESAGNQPQHF. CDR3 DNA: TGTGCCAGCAGTTCTACGGAGTCAGCTGGGAATCAGCCCCAGCATTTT.

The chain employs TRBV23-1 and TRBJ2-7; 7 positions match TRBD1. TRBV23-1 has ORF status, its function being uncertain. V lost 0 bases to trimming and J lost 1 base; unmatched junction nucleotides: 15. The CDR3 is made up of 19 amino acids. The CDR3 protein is CASSQSYYAGRGTSYEQYF. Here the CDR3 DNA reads TGCGCCAGCAGTCAATCTTATTACGCGGGCAGGGGGACATCCTACGAGCAGTACTTC.

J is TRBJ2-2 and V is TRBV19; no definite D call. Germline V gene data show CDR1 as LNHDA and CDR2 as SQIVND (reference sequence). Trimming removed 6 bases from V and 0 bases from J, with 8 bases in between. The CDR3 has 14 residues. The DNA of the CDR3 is TGTGCCAGTAGGCGACAATCGAACACCGGGGAGCTGTTTTTT. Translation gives CASRRQSNTGELFF.

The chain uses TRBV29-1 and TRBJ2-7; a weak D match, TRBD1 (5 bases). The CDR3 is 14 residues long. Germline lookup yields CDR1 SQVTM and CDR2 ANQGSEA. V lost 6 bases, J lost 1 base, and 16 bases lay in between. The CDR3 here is CSVLGPGASYEQYF. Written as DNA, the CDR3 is TGCAGCGTCCTGGGGCCAGGTGCATCCTACGAGCAGTACTTC.